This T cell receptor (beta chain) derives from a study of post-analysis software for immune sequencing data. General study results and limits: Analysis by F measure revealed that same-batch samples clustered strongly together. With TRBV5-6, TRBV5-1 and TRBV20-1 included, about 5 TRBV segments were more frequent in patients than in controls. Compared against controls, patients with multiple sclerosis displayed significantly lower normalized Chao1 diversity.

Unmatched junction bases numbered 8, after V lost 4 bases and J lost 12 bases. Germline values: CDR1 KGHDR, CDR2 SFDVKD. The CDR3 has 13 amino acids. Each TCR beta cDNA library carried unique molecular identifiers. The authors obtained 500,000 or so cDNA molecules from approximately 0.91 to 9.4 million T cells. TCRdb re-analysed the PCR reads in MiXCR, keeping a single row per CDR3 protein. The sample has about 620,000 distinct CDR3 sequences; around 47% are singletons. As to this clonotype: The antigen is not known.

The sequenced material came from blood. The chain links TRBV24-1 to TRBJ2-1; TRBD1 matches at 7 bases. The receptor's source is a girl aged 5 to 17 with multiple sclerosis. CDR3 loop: CATSETDRSRQFF. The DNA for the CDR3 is TGTGCCACCAGTGAGACGGACAGGTCGAGGCAGTTCTTC.